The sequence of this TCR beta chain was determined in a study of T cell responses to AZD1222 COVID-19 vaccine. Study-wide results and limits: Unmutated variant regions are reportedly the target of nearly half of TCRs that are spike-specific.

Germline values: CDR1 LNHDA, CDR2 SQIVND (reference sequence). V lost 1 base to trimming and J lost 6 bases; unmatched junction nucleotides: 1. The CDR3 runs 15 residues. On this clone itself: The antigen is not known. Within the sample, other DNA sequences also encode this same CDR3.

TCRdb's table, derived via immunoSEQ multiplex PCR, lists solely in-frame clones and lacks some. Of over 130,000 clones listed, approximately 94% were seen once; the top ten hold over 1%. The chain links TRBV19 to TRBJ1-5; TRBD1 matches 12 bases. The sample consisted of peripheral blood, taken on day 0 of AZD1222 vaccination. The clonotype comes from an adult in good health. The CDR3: CASSIGDRGLQPQHF. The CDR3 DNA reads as TGTGCCAGTAGTATAGGGGACAGGGGGCTTCAGCCCCAGCATTTT. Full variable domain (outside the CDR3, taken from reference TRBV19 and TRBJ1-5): DGGITQSPKYLFRKEGQNVTLSCEQNLNHDAMYWYRQDPGQGLRLIYYSQIVNDFQKGDIAEGYSVSREKKESFPLTVTSAQKNPTAFYLCASSIGDRGLQPQHFGDGTRLSIL.